This T cell receptor beta chain was captured in a study of cytomegalovirus exposure and HLA in healthy donors. Regarding the study as a whole: As a later analysis revealed, the rate of TCR association differed by HLA locus, with DRB1 most and HLA-C fewest.

The primer mix had 60 Vbeta and 13 Jbeta primers. This table comes from immunoSEQ multiplex PCR, and its TCRdb copy is limited to in-frame clones, with some not included. The sample yields around 120,000 clones, about 59% seen once. Remarks on this clone: Its antigen is still unknown.

The source of this sequence is a woman aged 40 to 55 in good health and CMV-seropositive. Sequencing input: PBMCs.

The CDR3 protein is CASSLSGQGNQPQHF. CDR3 DNA sequence: TGTGCCAGCAGCTTATCGGGACAGGGGAATCAGCCCCAGCATTTT. This chain uses TRBV7-9 with TRBJ1-5, with TRBD1 matching 10 bases. The trim removed 2 bases at V and 4 bases at J, leaving 2 bases unmatched. The CDR3 runs to 15 residues. CDR1 SEHNR and CDR2 FQNEAQ come from the germline V gene (reference sequence).